The rows below give T cell receptor beta chains drawn from one sample of a study of T and B cells in COVID-19 patients. TCRdb fed the multiplex PCR reads into MiXCR, producing one record per CDR3 protein. The table includes approximately 4,000 distinct CDR3 sequences, approximately 20% detected once. Sequencing was performed on blood. The source of these receptors is a human donor with active COVID-19. Each CDR3 is given with its conserved first and last residue. D genes are given only for firm matches. The listing skips clone size in some rows; elsewhere it reads once, few, many or a size class.

J gene | clone size | D gene | V gene | CDR3 protein | CDR3 DNA
TRBJ1-3 | - | - | TRBV6-1 | CASSEFLDSTSGNTIYF | TGTGCCAGCAGTGAATTTCTCGACAGCACCTCTGGAAACACCATATATTTT
TRBJ1-1 | - | - | TRBV4-3 | CASSQADGRNTEAFF | TGTGCCAGCAGCCAAGCGGACGGGCGGAACACTGAAGCTTTCTTT
TRBJ1-3 | medium-sized | - | TRBV27 | CASRSQGNTIYF | TGTGCCAGCAGATCTCAGGGAAACACCATATATTTT
TRBJ2-7 | - | TRBD2 | TRBV20-1 | CSARDIASGNYEQYF | TGCAGTGCTAGAGATATCGCTAGCGGGAATTACGAGCAGTACTTC
TRBJ1-2 | many | - | TRBV7-9 | CASSFAGIYGYTF | TGTGCCAGCAGCTTTGCCGGAATCTATGGCTACACCTTC
TRBJ1-2 | many | TRBD1 | TRBV6-2/TRBV6-3 | CASSNPPLDRAYGYTF | TGTGCCAGCAGTAACCCCCCGCTCGACAGGGCCTATGGCTACACCTTC
TRBJ2-7 | medium-sized | TRBD2 | TRBV6-2/TRBV6-3 | CASRGLVRNEQYF | TGTGCCAGCAGGGGACTAGTCAGAAACGAGCAGTACTTC
TRBJ1-3 | medium-sized | - | TRBV7-6 | CASSLGELGSPRQW | TGTGCCAGCAGCTTAGGGGAGCTGGGGAGCCCCCGTCAATGG
TRBJ1-2 | few | - | TRBV18 | CASSSDGVLNYGYTF | TGTGCCAGCTCCTCCGACGGGGTCCTTAACTATGGCTACACCTTC
TRBJ2-7 | - | - | TRBV29-1 | CSATRGGGYEQYF | TGCAGCGCCACCCGAGGGGGGGGCTACGAGCAGTACTTC
TRBJ2-6 | large | - | TRBV19 | CASSITDSGANVLTF | TGTGCCAGTAGTATAACTGATAGCGGGGCCAACGTCCTGACTTTC
TRBJ1-3 | once | - | TRBV11-2 | CGSSLEGFGNTIYF | TGTGGCAGCAGCTTAGAAGGGTTTGGAAACACCATATATTTT
TRBJ2-4 | few | - | TRBV20-1 | CSATGKNIQYF | TGCAGTGCGACAGGCAAAAACATTCAGTACTTC
TRBJ2-1 | medium-sized | TRBD2 | TRBV6-2/TRBV6-3 | CASRLTSLRPLRGNNEQFF | TGTGCCAGCAGACTGACTAGCCTAAGGCCCCTCAGAGGTAACAATGAGCAGTTCTTC
TRBJ1-4 | - | - | TRBV6-2/TRBV6-3 | CASSRRRGGTTNEKLFF | TGTGCCAGCAGCCGGAGAAGGGGCGGAACAACTAATGAAAAACTGTTTTTT
TRBJ2-1 | medium-sized | TRBD1 | TRBV30 | CAWSPGTGRGEQFF | TGTGCCTGGAGTCCCGGGACAGGGAGAGGTGAGCAGTTCTTC
TRBJ1-3 | - | - | TRBV12-5 | CASGLVRRASGNTIYF | TGTGCTAGTGGTTTGGTACGGCGGGCCTCTGGAAACACCATATATTTT
TRBJ2-7 | many | - | TRBV24-1 | CATRAWRAYGNCRNEQYF | TGTGCCACCAGAGCCTGGCGGGCTTATGGGAACTGCCGGAACGAGCAGTACTTC
TRBJ1-3 | medium-sized | - | TRBV6-5 | CASRSLGEINTIYF | TGTGCCAGCAGGTCCCTAGGGGAAATAAACACCATATATTTT
TRBJ2-7 | medium-sized | - | TRBV6-2/TRBV6-3 | CASSWGYEQYF | TGTGCCAGCAGTTGGGGCTACGAGCAGTACTTC
TRBJ2-1 | medium-sized | - | TRBV6-5 | CASQKFRENVNEQFF | TGTGCCAGCCAGAAGTTTCGGGAGAACGTCAATGAGCAGTTCTTC
TRBJ1-5 | - | - | TRBV19 | CASSTGAHQPQHF | TGTGCCAGTAGTACCGGGGCCCATCAGCCCCAGCATTTT
TRBJ2-7 | - | TRBD1 | TRBV6-5 | CAIGADRAHEQYF | TGTGCCATCGGGGCGGACAGGGCCCACGAGCAGTACTTC